This T cell receptor (beta chain) was captured by sequencing in a study of CD8+ T cells in alopecia areata. Treatment denoted: oral pan-JAK inhibitor, 5-10 mg twice daily. Peripheral blood and lesional scalp punch biopsies came from alopecia areata patients. Germline CDR1 is KGHSH and CDR2 is LQKENI. Losses at the gene ends were 2 bases for V and 2 bases for J; bases not matched to a gene: 18. The CDR3 covers 19 residues. The authors extracted RNA and reverse transcribed it into cDNA as the sequencing template. Clones were read by immunoSEQ multiplex PCR, and TCRdb kept only the in-frame ones, dropping some. Here the sample spans more than 110,000 clones, about 51% being singletons. Findings and limits, study-wide: One nonresponder leaves baseline CD8+ expansion's link to response uncertain. Tofacitinib significantly lowered scalp clonality and expanded CD8+ clones among the top 100. Many expanded lesional clones remained in scalp and blood on tofacitinib.

This clone was counted a few times. The antigen remains unidentified. This specimen consisted of CD8+ T cells sorted from blood, obtained at week 4, from a patient treated with tofacitinib. V usage is TRBV18 and J usage is TRBJ2-7; 7 bases align to TRBD1. The sequence came from a human donor with alopecia areata. CDR3 in amino acids: CASSPSDHPPGQSPYEQYF. For the CDR3, the DNA is TGTGCCAGCTCACCATCAGACCACCCACCGGGACAGAGTCCCTACGAGCAGTACTTC.